The TCR beta chain under discussion was sequenced for a study of OX40 agonist ivuxolimab in advanced cancers. Findings of the study overall: At 0.1 to 3.0 mg/kg, clonal expansion of CD4+ and CD8+ blood T cells had occurred by week 6.

This clone was seen only once. Its antigen is not identified. The CDR3 has 10 residues. Trimming took 6 bases from V and 3 from J, leaving 2 bases between them. Germline V CDR1 and CDR2: SNHLY, FYNNEI. Sequencing was performed with immunoSEQ multiplex PCR; in TCRdb, only in-frame clones are kept and a portion is missing. The data hold 75,000 to 95,000 clones, with 80% to 90% observed a single time. The chain couples TRBV2 to TRBJ1-1; D is ambiguous. The source is an adult with an advanced solid tumor such as melanoma, head and neck, liver or kidney cancer. The source was CD4+ or CD8+ T cells sorted from blood, collected in a trial of the OX40 agonist ivuxolimab. The CDR3 DNA sequence: TGTGCCAGCAGATACACTGAAGCTTTCTTT. This sequence encodes CASRYTEAFF.